This T cell receptor beta chain was captured in a study of T cell clonality in common variable immunodeficiency. Sequenced by immunoSEQ multiplex PCR; TCRdb stores in-frame clones only, minus some. Listed for the sample are about 47,000 clones, none seen a single time. Most patients and controls had Caucasian heritage. This clone has ten or more counts. The read terminates 3 residues before the CDR3 end, so the remaining end is supplied by the germline J gene. The CDR3 has 14 residues. Germline CDR1 is SGHRS and CDR2 is YFSETQ. The sequence was obtained from a person aged 18-70 years in good health. This rearrangement joins TRBV5-1 to TRBJ2-3; 10 nucleotides match TRBD1. Sequencing was done on a sample of peripheral blood mononuclear cells. This CDR3 reads CASSPGQGRETQYF. The sequenced part of the CDR3 DNA is TGCGCCAGCAGCCCGGGACAGGGGAGGGAGACG.